Listed here are 28 T cell receptor beta chains from one sample, sequenced in a study of blood T cell repertoires in COVID-19. Assay: immunoSEQ multiplex PCR; the TCRdb copy retains only in-frame clones and omits some. The sample shows roughly 130,000 clones, 84% of them seen only once. Material for sequencing was peripheral blood. The receptors stem from a woman in her twenties or thirties who had recovered from COVID-19.

This sequence joins TRBV2 and TRBJ1-1; the D is unclear. This CDR3 has 15 amino acids. V lost 6 bases and J lost 0, with 14 bases in between. CDR1 SNHLY and CDR2 FYNNEI come from the germline V gene. The CDR3 nucleotides are TGTGCCAGCAGGGAGGTTAGGCGGTTGAACACTGAAGCTTTCTTT. Amino acid sequence: CASREVRRLNTEAFF.

This rearrangement joins TRBV27 to TRBJ1-1; the D gene is possibly TRBD1 (6 bases). The CDR3 is made up of 15 amino acids. Looked up from germline, CDR1 is MNHEY and CDR2 is SMNVEV (reference sequence). The germline V and J ends were trimmed by 1 base and 4 bases, with 13 bases remaining between them. The CDR3 coding sequence is TGTGCCAGCAGTTTATGGGGGGGGCTGGGCACTGAAGCTTTCTTT. Its translation: CASSLWGGLGTEAFF.

The chain has TRBV19 and TRBJ2-7; D might be TRBD1 (6 bases). Germline-derived CDR1 and CDR2 are LNHDA and SQIVND (reference sequence). This CDR3 comprises 14 residues. Deletions cut 6 bases from V and 4 bases from J, with 16 bases between. The CDR3 loop is CASSQGPSAYEQYF. The CDR3 nucleotides read TGTGCCAGTAGCCAGGGGCCATCGGCGTACGAGCAGTACTTC.

This sequence joins TRBV19 and TRBJ1-1; D is ambiguous. With 3 bases removed from V and 5 bases from J, the gap between germline ends came to 16 bases. CDR3 length: 15 amino acids. Looked up from germline, CDR1 is LNHDA and CDR2 is SQIVND (reference sequence). CDR3 in DNA: TGTGCCAGTAGTATTCTTGGCCCTGGGAGGACTGAAGCTTTCTTT. Translation gives CASSILGPGRTEAFF.

This clone came up once. J is TRBJ2-3 and V is TRBV7-8, with 7 nucleotides matching TRBD1. V lost 2 bases to trimming and J lost 3 bases; unmatched junction nucleotides: 11. CDR1 SGHVS and CDR2 FQNEAQ come from the germline V gene. This CDR3 spans 17 amino acids. CDR3 protein: CASSLIRGQVLTDTQYF. The CDR3, as DNA: TGTGCCAGCAGCTTAATTAGAGGACAGGTTTTAACAGATACGCAGTATTTT.

This chain links TRBV3-1 (or the pseudogene TRBV3-2) with TRBJ1-2; D unresolved. Germline-derived CDR1 and CDR2 are LGHDT and YNNKEL (reference sequence). V was trimmed by 5 bases and J by 2 bases, leaving 9 bases between them. The CDR3 extends over 13 amino acids. The chain's CDR3 is CASSTGLNYGYTF. Written as DNA, the CDR3 is TGTGCCAGCAGCACTGGACTGAACTATGGCTACACCTTC.

The gene calls are TRBV7-2 and TRBJ1-2; 7 bases are shared with TRBD1. Germline CDR1 SGHTA, CDR2 FQGNSA. V shed 3 bases and J 6 bases; nucleotides not matched to a gene: 4. The CDR3 consists of 13 residues. DNA for the CDR3: TGTGCCAGCAGCTTCCGGACAGGTGATGGCTACACCTTC. Its translation is CASSFRTGDGYTF.

The rearrangement uses TRBV7-3 and TRBJ2-7; perhaps TRBD1 as D (5 bases). V lost 3 bases and J lost 4, with 10 bases in between. Looked up from germline, CDR1 is SGHTA and CDR2 is FQGTGA. CDR3 length: 13 amino acids. The CDR3 coding sequence is TGTGCCAGCAGCTTGGGCAGGGATTACGAGCAGTACTTC. This gives the protein CASSLGRDYEQYF.

V usage is TRBV6-5 and J usage is TRBJ2-1; D is perhaps TRBD2 (5 bases). Germline CDR1 reads MNHEY; CDR2 reads SVGAGI. Trimming took off 5 bases at V and 4 bases at J, with 9 bases between the two ends. There are 13 residues in the CDR3. The CDR3 sequence is CASSSGLYNEQFF. The CDR3 DNA reads TGTGCCAGCAGTAGCGGACTTTACAATGAGCAGTTCTTC.

This chain links TRBV5-4 with TRBJ2-2, with 9 bases aligning to TRBD1. Germline CDR1 SGHNT, CDR2 YYREEE (reference sequence). J was trimmed by 8 bases and V by 3 bases; bases with no gene match: 8. CDR3 length equals 15 residues. CDR3 in DNA: TGTGCCAGCAGCTCCGGGACAGGGTTTCCGGGGGAGCTGTTTTTT. It is translated as CASSSGTGFPGELFF.

The chain carries TRBV27 and TRBJ2-2; 16 positions match TRBD2. This CDR3 has 22 amino acids. Germline V gene lookup returns CDR1 MNHEY and CDR2 SMNVEV (reference sequence). Losses at the gene ends were 2 bases for V and 7 bases for J; bases not matched to a gene: 19. The CDR3 bases are TGTGCCAGCAGTTTAACCCGCGCCGGGACTAGCGGGAGGGCCTCATTCATCGGGGAGCTGTTTTTT. Encoded protein: CASSLTRAGTSGRASFIGELFF.

The chain employs TRBV30 and TRBJ1-3; weak D call: TRBD1 (5 bases). This CDR3 is 14 amino acids long. V was shortened by 2 bases and J by 2 bases, with 10 bases between the two germline ends. Germline V gene sequence: CDR1 GTSNPN, CDR2 SVGIG (reference sequence). The CDR3 is CAWSLGTPGNTIYF. CDR3 bases: TGTGCCTGGAGTCTCGGGACTCCTGGAAACACCATATATTTT.

V is TRBV6-5 and J is TRBJ2-1, with a weak D call TRBD2 (6 bases). Germline CDR1 is MNHEY and CDR2 is SVGAGI. There are 13 residues in the CDR3. The V end lost 10 bases, the J end lost 9 bases, and 19 bases lay between the germline ends. Written as DNA, the CDR3 is TGTGCCACTAGGAAAGGACGAGCGGGTGAGCAGTTCTTC. This codes for CATRKGRAGEQFF.

This clone was seen only once. The rearrangement uses TRBV6-5 and TRBJ1-3; 7 bases are shared with TRBD1. Germline V gene data show CDR1 as MNHEY and CDR2 as SVGAGI. Losses at the gene ends were 9 bases for V and 4 bases for J; bases not matched to a gene: 9. The CDR3 is made up of 14 amino acids. CDR3 amino acids: CASETGQLGNTIYF. The DNA for the CDR3 is TGTGCCAGTGAAACGGGACAGCTAGGAAACACCATATATTTT.

The V gene is TRBV5-5, the J gene TRBJ1-4, with 9 bases lining up with TRBD1. The V and J ends lost 4 bases and 7 bases, in that order; junction bases with no gene match: 5. The CDR3 is made up of 14 amino acids. From germline, CDR1 is SGHKS and CDR2 YYEKEE (reference sequence). The CDR3 spells CASSRDRAAEKLFF. CDR3 in DNA: TGTGCCAGCAGCAGGGACAGGGCGGCTGAAAAACTGTTTTTT.

This chain joins TRBV5-5 and TRBJ1-2; D not resolved. CDR3 length: 13 amino acids. V lost 1 base, J lost 10 bases, and 14 bases lay in between. The V gene's germline CDR1 is SGHKS and CDR2 YYEKEE (reference sequence). The CDR3 sequence is CASSLSLNGDYTF. In nucleotides, the CDR3 is TGTGCCAGCAGCTTGTCGTTGAACGGGGACTACACCTTC.

This clone was detected a few times. The chain uses TRBV7-9 and TRBJ1-1; 8 nucleotides align to TRBD1. This CDR3 has 14 residues. Germline values: CDR1 SEHNR, CDR2 FQNEAQ (reference sequence). With V trimmed by 4 bases and J by 6 bases, 7 bases remained unmatched. The CDR3 is CASSSDRGSAEAFF. For the CDR3, the DNA is TGTGCCAGCAGCTCCGACAGGGGCAGCGCTGAAGCTTTCTTT.

The CDR3 DNA reads TGTGCCAGCAGTGCCGCGGTTAACAGGGGTGGCCAGCCCCAGCATTTT. Translated, it gives CASSAAVNRGGQPQHF. The chain couples TRBV27 to TRBJ1-5; TRBD1 matches at 7 bases. After removal of 5 bases from V and 7 bases from J, the junction contained 14 bases not matched to a gene. CDR1 MNHEY and CDR2 SMNVEV come from the germline V gene (reference sequence). The CDR3 runs 16 residues.

This clone has only a few counts. This chain connects TRBV5-1 to TRBJ1-3, with 7 nucleotides matching TRBD1. Trimming cost V 3 bases and J 0 bases; bases outside gene matches: 12. The germline gives CDR1 SGHRS, CDR2 YFSETQ. CDR3 length: 18 residues. Here the CDR3 reads CASSSGHRGDSSGNTIYF. For the CDR3, the DNA is TGCGCCAGCAGCTCCGGTCACAGGGGCGATAGCTCTGGAAACACCATATATTTT.

This clone appeared a few times. The gene calls are TRBV19 and TRBJ2-3, with 7 positions matching TRBD1. The CDR3 consists of 13 residues. Germline CDR1 is LNHDA and CDR2 is SQIVND (reference sequence). The trim removed 10 bases at V and 3 bases at J, leaving 7 bases unmatched. CDR3 bases: TGTGCCACGACGGGACAGAATACAGATACGCAGTATTTT. The encoded protein is CATTGQNTDTQYF.

The V call is TRBV10-3, the J call TRBJ2-1, with a weak D call TRBD2 (6 bases). The germline V gene encodes CDR1 ENHRY and CDR2 SYGVKD. This CDR3 comprises 16 residues. The germline V and J ends were trimmed by 4 bases and 0 bases, with 13 bases remaining between them. The DNA for the CDR3 is TGTGCCATCAGTGGTAGCGGACTTAGCTCCTACAATGAGCAGTTCTTC. Translation gives CAISGSGLSSYNEQFF.

This chain links TRBV20-1 with TRBJ2-7, with TRBD2 as a possible D gene (5 bases). This CDR3 comprises 11 residues. Trimming cost V 5 bases and J 2 bases, with 7 bases left between them. Germline V gives CDR1 DFQATT, CDR2 SNEGSKA (reference sequence). CDR3 residues: CSASGTYEQYF. In DNA, the CDR3 is TGCAGTGCTTCCGGGACCTACGAGCAGTACTTC.

The V call is TRBV6-6, the J call TRBJ2-1; D might be TRBD2 (6 bases). Germline lookup yields CDR1 MNHNY and CDR2 SVGAGI (reference sequence). Between the trimmed V and J ends, which lost 8 bases and 5 bases, there was a span of 13 bases. The CDR3 extends over 13 amino acids. The CDR3 nucleotides read TGTGCCAGCGGAGCCTCGGGAGACAATGAGCAGTTCTTC. This translates into CASGASGDNEQFF.

This clone occurred once. The genes are TRBV6-1 and TRBJ2-7; D may be TRBD2 (5 bases). Deletions cut 0 bases from V and 3 bases from J, with 12 bases between. The CDR3 consists of 15 residues. CDR1 and CDR2 from the germline V gene are MNHNS and SASEGT. The CDR3: CASSEARTSLYEQYF. The CDR3 nucleotides are TGTGCCAGCAGTGAAGCCAGGACTTCCCTCTACGAGCAGTACTTC.

The chain is built from TRBV19 and TRBJ1-4; D possibly corresponds to TRBD1 (5 bases). V was trimmed by 3 bases and J by 5 bases, leaving 13 bases between them. The CDR3 has 15 amino acids. Germline CDR1 reads LNHDA; CDR2 reads SQIVND (reference sequence). This CDR3 reads CASSMGQTQNEKLFF. The CDR3 DNA follows: TGTGCCAGTAGTATGGGGCAGACCCAAAATGAAAAACTGTTTTTT.

The genes are TRBV5-4 and TRBJ2-7; the D is unclear. The V gene lost 5 bases and the J gene lost 1 base, with 10 bases spanning the gap. This CDR3 is 13 amino acids long. Germline values: CDR1 SGHNT, CDR2 YYREEE (reference sequence). The CDR3 loop reads CASRGDNSYEQYF. The CDR3 coding sequence is TGTGCCAGCAGGGGCGACAATTCCTACGAGCAGTACTTC.

J is TRBJ1-2 and V is TRBV10-3; possibly TRBD1 for D (5 bases). In germline, CDR1 is ENHRY, CDR2 SYGVKD. V was shortened by 6 bases and J by 1 base, with 12 bases between the two germline ends. This CDR3 contains 14 residues. CDR3 DNA sequence: TGTGCCATCAGCCCCCAGGGCAGTAACTATGGCTACACCTTC. It is translated as CAISPQGSNYGYTF.

This rearrangement joins TRBV30 to TRBJ2-7, with 10 bases fitting TRBD2. Trimming at V came to 0 bases and at J to 7 bases, leaving 9 bases not matched to a gene. The CDR3 covers 15 residues. CDR1 is GTSNPN, CDR2 SVGIG, per germline (reference sequence). The CDR3 DNA reads TGTGCCTGGAGTGTACGTCTAGCGGGAGTTGAGGAGCAGTACTTC. Translated, it gives CAWSVRLAGVEEQYF.